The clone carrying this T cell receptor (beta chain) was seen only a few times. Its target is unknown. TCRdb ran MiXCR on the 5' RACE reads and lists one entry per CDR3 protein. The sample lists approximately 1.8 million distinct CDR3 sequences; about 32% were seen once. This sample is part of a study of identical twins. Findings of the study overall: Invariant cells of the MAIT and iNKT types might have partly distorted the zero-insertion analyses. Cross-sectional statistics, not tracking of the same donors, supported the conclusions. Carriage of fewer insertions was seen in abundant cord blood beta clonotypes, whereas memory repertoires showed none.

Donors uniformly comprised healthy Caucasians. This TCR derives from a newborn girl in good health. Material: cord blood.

This CDR3 is CSAGAGLNTEAFF. CDR3 DNA sequence: TGCAGTGCCGGGGCCGGACTGAACACTGAAGCTTTCTTT. The chain combines TRBV20-1 with TRBJ1-1; tentatively, D is TRBD1 (5 bases). The CDR3 consists of 13 residues. The V end lost 6 bases, the J end lost 0 bases, and 11 bases lay between the germline ends. Germline V CDR1 and CDR2: DFQATT, SNEGSKA (reference sequence).